This T cell receptor beta chain was retrieved from a study of blood T cell repertoires in COVID-19. Sequencing used immunoSEQ multiplex PCR; TCRdb keeps in-frame clones, though not all of them. Among some 380,000 clones, 85% to 90% were seen once, and the ten largest hold 6.5% to 7%. This clone was detected once. The CDR3 has 17 amino acids. V dropped 3 bases and J dropped 7 bases, with 25 bases sitting between them. Germline V CDR1 and CDR2: MDHEN, SYDVKM. This receptor was obtained from a man younger than 35 with active or convalescent COVID-19. The rearrangement joins TRBV28 to TRBJ2-7, with a possible D match to TRBD2 (7 bases). The sequenced material came from peripheral blood. The CDR3 coding sequence is TGTGCCAGCAGTTTCTCGATCAGGAGGGGGAGGGTTTTTGAGCAGTACTTC. Translating gives CASSFSIRRGRVFEQYF.